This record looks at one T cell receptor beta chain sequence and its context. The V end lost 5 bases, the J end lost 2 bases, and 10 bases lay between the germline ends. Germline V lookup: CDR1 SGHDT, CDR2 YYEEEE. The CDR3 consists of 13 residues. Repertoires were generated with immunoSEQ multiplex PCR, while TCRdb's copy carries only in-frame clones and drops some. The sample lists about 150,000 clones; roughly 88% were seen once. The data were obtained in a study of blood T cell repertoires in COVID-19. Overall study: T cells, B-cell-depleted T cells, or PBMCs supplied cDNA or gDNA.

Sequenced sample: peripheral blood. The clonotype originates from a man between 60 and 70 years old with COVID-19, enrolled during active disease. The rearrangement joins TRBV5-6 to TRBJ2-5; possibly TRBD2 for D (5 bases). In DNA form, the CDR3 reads TGTGCCAGCAGTCCGGACTTACAAGAGACCCAGTACTTC. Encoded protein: CASSPDLQETQYF. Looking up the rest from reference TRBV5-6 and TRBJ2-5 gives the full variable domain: DAGVTQSPTHLIKTRGQQVTLRCSPKSGHDTVSWYQQALGQGPQFIFQYYEEEERQRGNFPDRFSGHQFPNYSSELNVNALLLGDSALYLCASSPDLQETQYFGPGTRLLVL.